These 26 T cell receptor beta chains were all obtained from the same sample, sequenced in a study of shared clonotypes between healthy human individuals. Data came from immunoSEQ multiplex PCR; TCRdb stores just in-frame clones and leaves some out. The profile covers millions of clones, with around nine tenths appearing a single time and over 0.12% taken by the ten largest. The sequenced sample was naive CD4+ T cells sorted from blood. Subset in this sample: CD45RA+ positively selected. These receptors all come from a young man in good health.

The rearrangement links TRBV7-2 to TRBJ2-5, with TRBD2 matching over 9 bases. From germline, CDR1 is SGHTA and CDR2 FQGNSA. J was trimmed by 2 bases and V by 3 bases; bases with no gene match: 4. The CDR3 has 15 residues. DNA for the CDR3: TGTGCCAGCAGCTTCGTAGCGGGAGTGCAAGAGACCCAGTACTTC. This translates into CASSFVAGVQETQYF.

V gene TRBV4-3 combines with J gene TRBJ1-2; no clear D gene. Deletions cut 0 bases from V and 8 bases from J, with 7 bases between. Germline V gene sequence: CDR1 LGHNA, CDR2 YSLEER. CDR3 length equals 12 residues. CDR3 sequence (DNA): TGCGCCAGCAGCCAAGATCACGGGGGCTACACCTTC. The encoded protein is CASSQDHGGYTF.

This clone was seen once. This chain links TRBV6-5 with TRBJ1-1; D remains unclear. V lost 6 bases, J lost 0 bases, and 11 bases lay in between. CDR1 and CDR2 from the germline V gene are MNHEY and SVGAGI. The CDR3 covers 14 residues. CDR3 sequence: CASRAYGVNTEAFF. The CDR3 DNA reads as TGTGCCAGCAGGGCATATGGGGTGAACACTGAAGCTTTCTTT.

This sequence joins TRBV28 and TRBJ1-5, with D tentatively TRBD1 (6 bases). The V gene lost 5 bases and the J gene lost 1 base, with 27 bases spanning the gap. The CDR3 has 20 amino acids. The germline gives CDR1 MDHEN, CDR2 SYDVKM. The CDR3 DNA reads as TGTGCCAGCAGTACCGCGGCGGTGATGGGGGCGCAGGGGAGCAATCAGCCCCAGCATTTT. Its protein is CASSTAAVMGAQGSNQPQHF.

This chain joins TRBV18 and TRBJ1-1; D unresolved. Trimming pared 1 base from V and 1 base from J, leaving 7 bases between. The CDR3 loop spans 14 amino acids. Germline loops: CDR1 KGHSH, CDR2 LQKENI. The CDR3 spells CASSPRRENTEAFF. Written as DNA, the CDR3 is TGTGCCAGCTCACCACGTCGGGAGAACACTGAAGCTTTCTTT.

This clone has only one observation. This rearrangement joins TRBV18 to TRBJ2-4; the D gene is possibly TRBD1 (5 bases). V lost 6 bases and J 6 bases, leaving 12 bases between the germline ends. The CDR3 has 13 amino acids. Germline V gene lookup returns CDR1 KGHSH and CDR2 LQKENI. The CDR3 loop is CASSTALGNIQYF. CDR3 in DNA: TGTGCCAGCTCGACAGCCCTAGGAAACATTCAGTACTTC.

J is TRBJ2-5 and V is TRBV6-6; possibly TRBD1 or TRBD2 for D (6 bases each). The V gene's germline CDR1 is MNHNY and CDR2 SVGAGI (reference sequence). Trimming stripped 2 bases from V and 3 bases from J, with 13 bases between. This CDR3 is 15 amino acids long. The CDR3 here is CASSYRKGGKETQYF. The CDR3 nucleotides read TGTGCCAGCAGTTACCGTAAGGGGGGCAAAGAGACCCAGTACTTC.

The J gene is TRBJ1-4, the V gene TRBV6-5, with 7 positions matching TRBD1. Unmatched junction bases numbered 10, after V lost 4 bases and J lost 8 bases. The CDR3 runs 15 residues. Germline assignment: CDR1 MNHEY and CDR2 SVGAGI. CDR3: CASSWTRQTGEKLFF. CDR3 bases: TGTGCCAGCAGTTGGACTCGACAGACAGGGGAAAAACTGTTTTTT.

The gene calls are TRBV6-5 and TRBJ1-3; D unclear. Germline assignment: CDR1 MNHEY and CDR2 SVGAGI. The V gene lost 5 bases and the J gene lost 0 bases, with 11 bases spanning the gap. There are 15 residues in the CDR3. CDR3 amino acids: CASSPRPVSGNTIYF. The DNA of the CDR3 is TGTGCCAGCAGTCCACGACCAGTCTCTGGAAACACCATATATTTT.

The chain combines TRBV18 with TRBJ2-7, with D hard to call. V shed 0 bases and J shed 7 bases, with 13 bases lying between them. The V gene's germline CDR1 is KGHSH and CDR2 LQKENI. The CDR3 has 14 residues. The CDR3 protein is CASSPPNTQREQYF. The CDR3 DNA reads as TGTGCCAGCTCACCACCGAACACCCAGAGAGAGCAGTACTTC.

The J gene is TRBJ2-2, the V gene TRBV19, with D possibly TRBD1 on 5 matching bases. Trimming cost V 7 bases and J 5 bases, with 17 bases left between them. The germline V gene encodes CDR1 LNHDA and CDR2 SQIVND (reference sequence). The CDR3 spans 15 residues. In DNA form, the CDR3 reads TGTGCCAGTAATAAGGGGCTCCAGAGGACCGGGGAGCTGTTTTTT. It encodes CASNKGLQRTGELFF. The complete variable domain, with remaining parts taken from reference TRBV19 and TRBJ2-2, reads DGGITQSPKYLFRKEGQNVTLSCEQNLNHDAMYWYRQDPGQGLRLIYYSQIVNDFQKGDIAEGYSVSREKKESFPLTVTSAQKNPTAFYLCASNKGLQRTGELFFGEGSRLTVL.

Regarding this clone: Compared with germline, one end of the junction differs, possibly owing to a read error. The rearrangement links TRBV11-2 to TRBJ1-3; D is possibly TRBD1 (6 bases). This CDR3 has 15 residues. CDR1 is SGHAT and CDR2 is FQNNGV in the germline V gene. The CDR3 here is CASSVDRISGNTIYF. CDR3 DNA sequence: TGTGCCAGCAGCGTAGACAGGATCTCTGGAAACACCATATATTTT.

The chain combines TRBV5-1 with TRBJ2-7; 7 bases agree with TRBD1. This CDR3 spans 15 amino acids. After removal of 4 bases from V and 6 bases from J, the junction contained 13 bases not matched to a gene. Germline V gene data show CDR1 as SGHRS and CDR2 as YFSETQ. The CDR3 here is CASSPRQGKSSEQYF. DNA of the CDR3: TGCGCCAGCAGCCCAAGACAGGGAAAATCCAGCGAGCAGTACTTC.

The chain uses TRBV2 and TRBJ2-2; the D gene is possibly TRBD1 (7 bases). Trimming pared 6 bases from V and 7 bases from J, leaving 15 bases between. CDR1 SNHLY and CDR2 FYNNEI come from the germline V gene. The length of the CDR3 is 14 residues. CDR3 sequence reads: CASSRQGGGGELFF. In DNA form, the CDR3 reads TGTGCCAGCAGCAGACAGGGAGGCGGCGGGGAGCTGTTTTTT.

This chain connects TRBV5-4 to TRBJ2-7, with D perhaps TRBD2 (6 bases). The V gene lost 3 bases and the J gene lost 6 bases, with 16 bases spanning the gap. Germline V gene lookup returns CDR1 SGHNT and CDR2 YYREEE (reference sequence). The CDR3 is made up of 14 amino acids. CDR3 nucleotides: TGTGCCAGCAGCTACGCTACGGGAGCGGGCGAGCAGTACTTC. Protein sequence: CASSYATGAGEQYF.

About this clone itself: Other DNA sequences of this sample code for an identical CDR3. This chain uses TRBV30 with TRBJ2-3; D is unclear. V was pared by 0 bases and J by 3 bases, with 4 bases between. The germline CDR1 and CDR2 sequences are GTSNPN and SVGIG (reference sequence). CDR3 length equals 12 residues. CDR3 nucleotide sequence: TGTGCCTGGAGTGTGGGGACAGATACGCAGTATTTT. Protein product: CAWSVGTDTQYF.

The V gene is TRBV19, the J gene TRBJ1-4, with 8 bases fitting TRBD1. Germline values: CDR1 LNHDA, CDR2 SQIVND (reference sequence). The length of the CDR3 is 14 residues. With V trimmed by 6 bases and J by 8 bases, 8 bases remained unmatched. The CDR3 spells CASRVTGAGEKLFF. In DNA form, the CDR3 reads TGTGCCAGTAGGGTGACAGGGGCGGGAGAAAAACTGTTTTTT.

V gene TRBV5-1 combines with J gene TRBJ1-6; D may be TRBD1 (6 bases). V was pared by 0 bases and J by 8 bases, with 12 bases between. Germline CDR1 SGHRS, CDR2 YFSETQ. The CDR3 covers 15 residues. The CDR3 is CASSLVQGFDSPLHF. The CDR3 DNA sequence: TGCGCCAGCAGCTTGGTTCAGGGGTTTGATTCACCCCTCCACTTT.

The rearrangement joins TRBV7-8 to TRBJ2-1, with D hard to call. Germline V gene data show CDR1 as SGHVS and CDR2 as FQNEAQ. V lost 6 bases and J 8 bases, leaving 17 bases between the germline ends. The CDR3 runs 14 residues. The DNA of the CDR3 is TGTGCCAGCAGGTATATAGGACCCTCGGATGAGCAGTTCTTC. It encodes CASRYIGPSDEQFF.

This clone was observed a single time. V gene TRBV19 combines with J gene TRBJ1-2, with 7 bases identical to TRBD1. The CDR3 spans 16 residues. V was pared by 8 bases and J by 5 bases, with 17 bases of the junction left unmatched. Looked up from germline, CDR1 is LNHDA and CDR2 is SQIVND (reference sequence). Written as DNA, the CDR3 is TGTGCCAGTCGTAAAACAGGGGCCTCATCCCTTTATGGCTACACCTTC. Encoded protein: CASRKTGASSLYGYTF. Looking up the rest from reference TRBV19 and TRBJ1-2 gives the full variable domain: DGGITQSPKYLFRKEGQNVTLSCEQNLNHDAMYWYRQDPGQGLRLIYYSQIVNDFQKGDIAEGYSVSREKKESFPLTVTSAQKNPTAFYLCASRKTGASSLYGYTFGSGTRLTVV.

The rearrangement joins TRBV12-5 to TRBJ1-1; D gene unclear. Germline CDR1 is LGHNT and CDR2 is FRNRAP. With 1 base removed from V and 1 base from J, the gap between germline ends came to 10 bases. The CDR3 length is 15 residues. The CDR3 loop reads CASGLDTTTNTEAFF. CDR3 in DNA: TGTGCTAGTGGTTTGGACACAACGACGAACACTGAAGCTTTCTTT.

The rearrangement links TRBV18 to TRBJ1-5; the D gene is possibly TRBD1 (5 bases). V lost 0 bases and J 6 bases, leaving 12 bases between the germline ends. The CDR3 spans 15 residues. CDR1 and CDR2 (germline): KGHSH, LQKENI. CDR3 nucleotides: TGTGCCAGCTCACCACCGTCCCAGGGAGGTCAGCCCCAGCATTTT. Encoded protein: CASSPPSQGGQPQHF. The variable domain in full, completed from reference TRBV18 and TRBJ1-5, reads NAGVMQNPRHLVRRRGQEARLRCSPMKGHSHVYWYRQLPEEGLKFMVYLQKENIIDESGMPKERFSAEFPKEGPSILRIQQVVRGDSAAYFCASSPPSQGGQPQHFGDGTRLSIL.

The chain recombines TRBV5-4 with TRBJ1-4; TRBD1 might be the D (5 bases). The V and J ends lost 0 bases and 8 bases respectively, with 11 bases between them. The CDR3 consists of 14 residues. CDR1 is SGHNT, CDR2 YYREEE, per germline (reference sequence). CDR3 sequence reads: CASSLGRAGEKLFF. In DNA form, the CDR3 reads TGTGCCAGCAGCTTGGGCAGGGCCGGCGAAAAACTGTTTTTT.

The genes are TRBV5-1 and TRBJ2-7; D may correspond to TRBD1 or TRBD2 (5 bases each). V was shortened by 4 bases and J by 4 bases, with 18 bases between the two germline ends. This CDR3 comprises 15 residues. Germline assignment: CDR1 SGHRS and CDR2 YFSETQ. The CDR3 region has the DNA TGCGCCAGCAGCCATCACCGGGACGCGTTGTACGAGCAGTACTTC. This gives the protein CASSHHRDALYEQYF.

The CDR3 region has the DNA TGTGCCAGCAGCTTACTAGGGCAGCAAGAGACCCAGTACTTC. Translating gives CASSLLGQQETQYF. The chain recombines TRBV13 with TRBJ2-5, with D hard to call. Trimming removed 2 bases at V and 2 bases at J, with 9 bases between. Germline V lookup: CDR1 PRHDT, CDR2 FYEKMQ (reference sequence). The CDR3 covers 14 residues. The whole variable domain, filled in from reference TRBV13 and TRBJ2-5, reads AAGVIQSPRHLIKEKRETATLKCYPIPRHDTVYWYQQGPGQDPQFLISFYEKMQSDKGSIPDRFSAQQFSDYHSELNMSSLELGDSALYFCASSLLGQQETQYFGPGTRLLVL.

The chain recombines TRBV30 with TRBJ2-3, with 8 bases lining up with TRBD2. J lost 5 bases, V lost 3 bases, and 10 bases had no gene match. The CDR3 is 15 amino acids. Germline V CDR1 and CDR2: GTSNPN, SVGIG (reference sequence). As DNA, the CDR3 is TGTGCCTGGAGCCTTGGTTCCCGGGGGGGAGATACGCAGTATTTT. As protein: CAWSLGSRGGDTQYF.